This TCR beta chain is drawn from a study of shared clonotypes between healthy human individuals. Libraries were prepared by immunoSEQ multiplex PCR; TCRdb keeps only in-frame clonotypes and omits some of them. The sample carries some 2.3 million clones, about 92% recorded once. With regard to this clone: The antigen is undetermined.

The V gene lost 5 bases and the J gene lost 2 bases, with 9 bases spanning the gap. The CDR3 is made up of 13 amino acids. Germline V gives CDR1 LNHDA, CDR2 SQIVND (reference sequence). Findings and limits, study-wide: Estimated richness values were generally larger in naive subsets than in memory subsets.

The sequence came from a young man in good health. Some clones in this sample may be carry-over from other donors' samples. Sequenced sample: naive CD4+ T cells from PBMCs. Subset of the sample: CD45RA+ positively selected. V gene TRBV19 combines with J gene TRBJ2-5; D is unresolved. CDR3 in DNA: TGTGCCAGTAGTCCCTCGGTGCAAGAGACCCAGTACTTC. Protein sequence: CASSPSVQETQYF.